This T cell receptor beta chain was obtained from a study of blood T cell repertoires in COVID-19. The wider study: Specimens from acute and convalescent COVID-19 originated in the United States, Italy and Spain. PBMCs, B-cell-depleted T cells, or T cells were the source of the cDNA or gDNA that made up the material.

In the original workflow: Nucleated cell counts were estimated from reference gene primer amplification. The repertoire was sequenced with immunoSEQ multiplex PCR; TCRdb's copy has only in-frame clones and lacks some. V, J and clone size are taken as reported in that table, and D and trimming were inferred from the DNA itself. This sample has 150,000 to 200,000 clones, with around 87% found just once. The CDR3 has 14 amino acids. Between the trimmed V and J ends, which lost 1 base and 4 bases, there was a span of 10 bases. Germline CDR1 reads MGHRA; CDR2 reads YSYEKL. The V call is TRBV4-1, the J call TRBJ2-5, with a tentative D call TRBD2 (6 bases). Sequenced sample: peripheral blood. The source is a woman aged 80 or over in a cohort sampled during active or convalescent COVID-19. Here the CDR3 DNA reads TGCGCCAGCAGCCAAGTTAAGCGGGTAGAGACCCAGTACTTC. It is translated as CASSQVKRVETQYF.